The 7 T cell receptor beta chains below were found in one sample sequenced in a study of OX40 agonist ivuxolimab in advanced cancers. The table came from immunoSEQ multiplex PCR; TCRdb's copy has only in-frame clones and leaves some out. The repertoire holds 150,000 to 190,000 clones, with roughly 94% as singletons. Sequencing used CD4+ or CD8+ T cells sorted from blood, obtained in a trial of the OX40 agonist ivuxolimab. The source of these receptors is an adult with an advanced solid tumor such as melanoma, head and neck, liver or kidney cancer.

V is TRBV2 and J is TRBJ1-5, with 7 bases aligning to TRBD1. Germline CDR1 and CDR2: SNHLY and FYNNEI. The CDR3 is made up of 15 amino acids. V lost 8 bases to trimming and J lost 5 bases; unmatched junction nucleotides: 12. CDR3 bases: TGTGCCAGCTGCCGGGACTCAGGGGGGGATCAGCCCCAGCATTTT. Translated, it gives CASCRDSGGDQPQHF.

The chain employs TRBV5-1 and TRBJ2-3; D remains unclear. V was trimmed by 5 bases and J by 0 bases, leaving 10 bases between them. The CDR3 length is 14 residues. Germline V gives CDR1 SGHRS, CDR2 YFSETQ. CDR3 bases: TGCGCCAGCAGGGAGATCCTTAGCACAGATACGCAGTATTTT. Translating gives CASREILSTDTQYF.

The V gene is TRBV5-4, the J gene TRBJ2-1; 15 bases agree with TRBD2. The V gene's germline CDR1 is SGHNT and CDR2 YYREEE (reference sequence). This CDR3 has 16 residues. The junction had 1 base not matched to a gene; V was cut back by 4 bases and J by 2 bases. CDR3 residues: CASSGLAGGTYNEQFF. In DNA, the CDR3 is TGTGCCAGCAGCGGACTAGCGGGAGGGACCTACAATGAGCAGTTCTTC. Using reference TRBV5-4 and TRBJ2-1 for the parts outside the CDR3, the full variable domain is ETGVTQSPTHLIKTRGQQVTLRCSSQSGHNTVSWYQQALGQGPQFIFQYYREEENGRGNFPPRFSGLQFPNYSSELNVNALELDDSALYLCASSGLAGGTYNEQFFGPGTRLTVL.

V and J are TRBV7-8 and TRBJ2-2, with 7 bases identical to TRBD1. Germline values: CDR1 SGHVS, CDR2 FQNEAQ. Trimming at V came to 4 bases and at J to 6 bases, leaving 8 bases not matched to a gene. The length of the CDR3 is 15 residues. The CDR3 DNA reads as TGTGCCAGCAGCTATATACAGGGGTCGGCCGGGGAGCTGTTTTTT. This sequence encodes CASSYIQGSAGELFF.

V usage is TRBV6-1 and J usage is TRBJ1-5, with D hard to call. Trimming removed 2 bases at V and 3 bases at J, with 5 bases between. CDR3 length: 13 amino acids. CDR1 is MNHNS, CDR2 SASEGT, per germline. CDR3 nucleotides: TGTGCCAGCAGTGAAACTCACAATCAGCCCCAGCATTTT. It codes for CASSETHNQPQHF.

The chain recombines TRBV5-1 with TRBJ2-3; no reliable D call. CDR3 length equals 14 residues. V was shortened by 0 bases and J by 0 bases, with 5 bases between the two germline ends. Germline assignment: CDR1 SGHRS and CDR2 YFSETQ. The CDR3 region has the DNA TGCGCCAGCAGCTTGGTTTCCAGCACAGATACGCAGTATTTT. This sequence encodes CASSLVSSTDTQYF. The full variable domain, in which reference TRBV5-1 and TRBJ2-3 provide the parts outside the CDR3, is KAGVTQTPRYLIKTRGQQVTLSCSPISGHRSVSWYQQTPGQGLQFLFEYFSETQRNKGNFPGRFSGRQFSNSRSEMNVSTLELGDSALYLCASSLVSSTDTQYFGPGTRLTVL.

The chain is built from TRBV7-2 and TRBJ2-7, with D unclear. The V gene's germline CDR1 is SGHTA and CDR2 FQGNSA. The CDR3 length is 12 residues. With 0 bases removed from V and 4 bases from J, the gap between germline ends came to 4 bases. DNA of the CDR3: TGTGCCAGCAGCTTAGCAACGTACGAGCAGTACTTC. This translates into CASSLATYEQYF.